This T cell receptor beta chain was sequenced in a study of blood T cell repertoires in COVID-19. Study summary: Acute and convalescent COVID-19 samples came from the United States, Italy and Spain. Sources were T cells, B-cell-depleted T cells, or PBMCs; the material itself was cDNA or gDNA.

The V gene end was trimmed by 2 bases and the J gene end by 1 base; junction bases not matched to a gene: 0. The CDR3 sequence is 14 residues long. Germline V gives CDR1 SGDLS, CDR2 YYNGEE. Sequenced by immunoSEQ multiplex PCR; TCRdb stores in-frame clones only, minus some. This sample has approximately 90,000 clones, with around four fifths found just once. Concerning this clone: Other DNA sequences in the sample encode the same CDR3.

Sequenced: peripheral blood. This receptor was obtained from a woman aged 80 or over with active or convalescent COVID-19. This chain uses TRBV9 with TRBJ1-1; 9 bases map to TRBD1. The CDR3: CASSVGQGNTEAFF. DNA of the CDR3: TGTGCCAGCAGCGTGGGACAGGGGAACACTGAAGCTTTCTTT.